This T cell receptor (beta chain) was identified during a study of vaccination and CD4 T cells after COVID-19. Study summary: The convalescent group had six males, four females, seven Caucasians, two Asians, one multiracial.

Sequence data for DNA of cultured CD4+ T cells were generated by the Oncomine TCR Beta short-read assay. TCRdb reanalysed the PCR reads using MiXCR and keeps one entry per CDR3 protein. The sample lists fewer than 30,000 distinct CDR3 sequences, roughly two fifths seen once, with about 5.2% in the top ten. Study-wide results and limits: The median SARS-CoV-2-reactive clonotype number increased from approximately 21 to 40, without statistical significance.

Time point meaning: late sampling 161 to 241 days after vaccination in three convalescent patients. Treatment given: roughly ten-day PBMC culture with coronavirus spike peptide pools or control peptides (ViraFEST assay). The ViraFEST method relied on peptide pools to expand antigen-specific T cells, followed by TCR sequencing. On this clonotype: Its antigen is unidentified.

Material: CD4+ T cells from blood, cultured in vitro, obtained about 7 months after SARS-CoV-2 vaccination. The receptor was derived from a human donor who had recovered from COVID-19.

The chain's CDR3 is CASSHGEDTGELFF. The CDR3 coding sequence is TGTGCCAGCAGCCACGGGGAAGACACCGGGGAGCTGTTTTTT. This sequence joins TRBV7-8 and TRBJ2-2; maybe TRBD2 (5 bases). V was trimmed by 5 bases and J by 3 bases, leaving 10 bases between them. Germline lookup yields CDR1 SGHVS and CDR2 FQNEAQ. The CDR3 runs to 14 residues.